Listed below are T cell receptor beta chains from one sample, sequenced in a study of cytomegalovirus exposure and HLA in healthy donors. TCRdb keeps only in-frame clones here, not all; method: immunoSEQ multiplex PCR. The data show roughly 250,000 clones, around 88% seen once. Material: PBMCs. These receptors were taken from a young woman in good health and CMV-seropositive. The CDR3 runs from the conserved cysteine through the conserved F or W. Fields, in order: J gene, D gene, clone size, V gene, CDR3 protein, CDR3 DNA. D genes are given only for firm matches. For some rows the clone size is stated as once, few or many, or as a class when expanded; others skip it.

>TRBJ2-1|.|.|TRBV5-4
CASGGDNEQFF
TGTGCCAGCGGAGGAGATAATGAGCAGTTCTTC
>TRBJ2-3|TRBD2|.|TRBV6-1
CASSRTSWADTQYF
TGTGCCAGCAGCCGGACTAGCTGGGCAGATACGCAGTATTTT
>TRBJ2-7|.|.|TRBV11-2
CASSLQVLAEQYF
TGTGCCAGCAGCTTGCAGGTCCTCGCGGAGCAGTACTTC
>TRBJ1-1|.|.|TRBV29-1
CSVEGRFMNTEAFF
TGCAGCGTTGAAGGCAGGTTCATGAACACTGAAGCTTTCTTT
>TRBJ2-7|.|.|TRBV2
CASKRLQDYEQYF
TGTGCCAGCAAGCGGCTCCAGGACTACGAGCAGTACTTC
>TRBJ1-1|.|.|TRBV5-1
CASKLGLGPDTEAFF
TGCGCCAGCAAATTGGGATTGGGGCCGGACACTGAAGCTTTCTTT
>TRBJ1-1|.|.|TRBV5-1
CASSSPEGGTEAFF
TGCGCCAGCAGCTCCCCTGAGGGAGGGACTGAAGCTTTCTTT
>TRBJ2-7|.|.|TRBV28
CASSLPGRDEQYF
TGTGCCAGCAGTTTACCTGGCCGGGACGAGCAGTACTTC
>TRBJ2-5|.|few|TRBV11-2
CASSFTLGLAQGETQYF
TGTGCCAGCAGCTTTACTCTCGGGCTGGCTCAGGGAGAGACCCAGTACTTC
>TRBJ2-7|TRBD1|.|TRBV27
CASSPLGQGPSYEQYF
TGTGCCAGCAGTCCCTTGGGACAGGGACCTTCCTACGAGCAGTACTTC
>TRBJ1-1|.|.|TRBV5-1
CASSLGTLGQGNTEAFF
TGCGCCAGCAGCTTGGGAACCCTGGGACAAGGGAACACTGAAGCTTTCTTT
>TRBJ1-4|TRBD1|.|TRBV6-5
CASSRHRGQDEKLFF
TGTGCCAGCAGTAGACACAGGGGGCAGGATGAAAAACTGTTTTTT
>TRBJ2-1|TRBD2|.|TRBV14
CASSLKRETYNEQFF
TGTGCCAGCAGCCTAAAGCGGGAGACCTACAATGAGCAGTTCTTC
>TRBJ1-1|.|.|TRBV27
CASSLSIEGNTEAFF
TGTGCCAGCAGTTTATCGATCGAGGGAAACACTGAAGCTTTCTTT
>TRBJ1-3|.|once|TRBV6-5
CASSLRTHTGNTIYF
TGTGCCAGCAGTCTTCGGACTCACACTGGAAACACCATATATTTT
>TRBJ1-4|.|many|TRBV5-1
CASSFQGEKLFF
TGCGCCAGCAGCTTTCAGGGTGAAAAACTGTTTTTT
>TRBJ2-1|TRBD2|.|TRBV27
CASSFLAGESYEQFF
TGTGCCAGCAGTTTTCTAGCGGGAGAATCGTATGAGCAGTTCTTC
>TRBJ2-7|TRBD1|.|TRBV5-4
CASSLTNFRGRGAYEQYF
TGTGCCAGCAGCTTGACTAACTTCAGGGGGCGCGGGGCCTACGAGCAGTACTTC
>TRBJ1-2|TRBD1|.|TRBV29-1
CSTGGQSHPNYGYTF
TGCAGCACCGGGGGACAGTCCCATCCTAACTATGGCTACACCTTC
>TRBJ2-5|.|.|TRBV5-1
CASSWTVQETQYF
TGCGCCAGCAGCTGGACTGTACAAGAGACCCAGTACTTC
>TRBJ1-1|.|.|TRBV27
CASSLTVYRTEAFF
TGTGCCAGCAGTTTGACAGTGTATCGCACTGAAGCTTTCTTT
>TRBJ1-3|.|.|TRBV28
CASSDDRNTIYF
TGTGCCAGCAGTGACGACAGAAACACCATATATTTT
>TRBJ2-2|.|.|TRBV19
CASSSGPNTGELFF
TGTGCCAGTAGTAGCGGGCCCAACACCGGGGAGCTGTTTTTT
>TRBJ1-3|.|.|TRBV6-1
CASKGLSSGNTIYF
TGTGCCAGCAAGGGGCTGAGCTCTGGAAACACCATATATTTT
>TRBJ1-2|.|.|TRBV19
CASSIDADYGYTF
TGTGCCAGTAGTATAGATGCAGACTATGGCTACACCTTC
>TRBJ1-2|.|.|TRBV28
CASSKVGEGNYGYTF
TGTGCCAGCAGTAAGGTCGGAGAGGGTAACTATGGCTACACCTTC
>TRBJ1-5|TRBD1|.|TRBV27
CASSPGTGINQPQHF
TGTGCCAGCAGCCCCGGGACAGGGATAAATCAGCCCCAGCATTTT
>TRBJ2-5|.|.|TRBV2
CASSLTTFETQYF
TGTGCCAGCAGTTTAACTACCTTTGAGACCCAGTACTTC
>TRBJ2-7|TRBD2|once|TRBV9
CASSPRLAGGNEQYF
TGTGCCAGCAGCCCCCGACTAGCGGGAGGTAACGAGCAGTACTTC
>TRBJ1-1|.|.|TRBV7-9
CASTPSGWGTEAFF
TGTGCCAGCACCCCTAGCGGCTGGGGCACTGAAGCTTTCTTT
>TRBJ1-1|.|.|TRBV5-1
CASSLPDSYTEAFF
TGCGCCAGCAGCCTGCCGGACAGCTACACTGAAGCTTTCTTT
>TRBJ2-7|.|once|TRBV5-1
CASSPGGPLSYEQYF
TGCGCCAGCAGCCCAGGTGGGCCCCTTTCCTACGAGCAGTACTTC
>TRBJ2-7|.|once|TRBV27
CASSLGPQSYEQYF
TGTGCCAGCAGCTTAGGGCCTCAAAGCTACGAGCAGTACTTC
>TRBJ1-1|TRBD1|.|TRBV5-1
CASRRGQGAANTEAFF
TGCGCCAGCAGGCGGGGACAGGGGGCCGCGAACACTGAAGCTTTCTTT
>TRBJ2-5|TRBD1|.|TRBV7-9
CASSPEQGATGYQETQYF
TGTGCCAGCAGCCCCGAACAGGGGGCAACGGGGTACCAAGAGACCCAGTACTTC
>TRBJ1-2|.|.|TRBV12-5
CASGPGTIGLGYTF
TGTGCTAGTGGTCCGGGGACTATTGGGCTTGGCTACACCTTC
>TRBJ1-2|TRBD1|.|TRBV29-1
CSVEGDRVKDGYTF
TGCAGCGTTGAGGGGGACAGGGTTAAGGATGGCTACACCTTC
>TRBJ2-6|.|.|TRBV30
CAWRVFFQGSGANVLTF
TGTGCCTGGAGGGTCTTCTTTCAGGGCTCTGGGGCCAACGTCCTGACTTTC
>TRBJ2-3|TRBD2|.|TRBV5-1
CASSLGASGRAENTQYF
TGCGCCAGCAGCTTGGGTGCTAGCGGGAGGGCCGAAAATACGCAGTATTTT
>TRBJ1-1|TRBD1|.|TRBV19
CASTLQGDTEAFF
TGTGCCAGTACTCTCCAGGGGGACACTGAAGCTTTCTTT
>TRBJ1-2|TRBD1|.|TRBV7-9
CASNPTGLYGYTF
TGTGCCAGCAACCCGACAGGGCTCTATGGCTACACCTTC
>TRBJ2-7|TRBD2|.|TRBV10-1
CASSESTSGDTYEQYF
TGCGCCAGCAGTGAGTCTACTAGCGGGGATACCTACGAGCAGTACTTC
>TRBJ2-1|TRBD2|.|TRBV19
CASSARTSNEQFF
TGTGCCAGTAGTGCCCGGACTAGTAATGAGCAGTTCTTC
>TRBJ2-7|.|.|TRBV11-2
CATSPGISATYEQYF
TGTGCCACCTCACCGGGGATTAGCGCAACCTACGAGCAGTACTTC
>TRBJ1-4|TRBD1|.|TRBV28
CASQGQTATNEKLFF
TGTGCCAGCCAGGGACAGACTGCAACTAATGAAAAACTGTTTTTT
>TRBJ2-7|TRBD1|.|TRBV29-1
CSVEGGDRAPYEQYF
TGCAGCGTTGAAGGTGGTGACAGGGCCCCCTACGAGCAGTACTTC
>TRBJ1-2|TRBD1|few|TRBV10-3
CAISESTGVGYGYTF
TGTGCCATCAGTGAGTCGACAGGGGTGGGCTATGGCTACACCTTC
>TRBJ2-2|TRBD2|.|TRBV9
CASSGLAGAGELFF
TGTGCCAGCAGCGGACTAGCGGGAGCCGGGGAGCTGTTTTTT
>TRBJ2-7|TRBD1|.|TRBV30
CATGTGVYEQYF
TGTGCCACCGGGACAGGGGTTTACGAGCAGTACTTC
>TRBJ2-6|TRBD1|.|TRBV28
CASSSRGRGANVLTF
TGTGCCAGCAGTTCAAGGGGGCGTGGGGCCAACGTCCTGACTTTC
>TRBJ1-1|.|.|TRBV7-9
CASSPNRVWDTEAFF
TGTGCCAGCAGCCCTAACAGGGTCTGGGACACTGAAGCTTTCTTT
>TRBJ2-1|TRBD2|.|TRBV6-5
CASSYSGGSPYNEQFF
TGTGCCAGCAGTTACTCCGGCGGGAGCCCCTACAATGAGCAGTTCTTC
>TRBJ2-1|.|.|TRBV5-1
CASSRSRGEQFF
TGCGCCAGCAGCCGATCCAGGGGTGAGCAGTTCTTC
>TRBJ2-1|.|.|TRBV5-8
CASSLEPKTAVYNEQFF
TGTGCCAGCAGCTTGGAACCGAAGACAGCTGTCTACAATGAGCAGTTCTTC
>TRBJ2-1|.|.|TRBV11-3
CASSFPAHGEGYNEQFF
TGTGCCAGCAGCTTCCCCGCACACGGGGAAGGCTACAATGAGCAGTTCTTC
>TRBJ2-2|.|once|TRBV14
CASSLYTTGELFF
TGTGCCAGCAGCCTGTACACCACCGGGGAGCTGTTTTTT